The 4 T cell receptor beta chains reported below all come from one sample, sequenced in a study of metastatic and nonmetastatic thyroid tumors. TCRdb re-clonotyped the PCR reads via MiXCR. The sample includes about 33,000 clones, about 17% of them seen just once. None of the patients had undergone any treatment ahead of thyroid surgery. The sequenced sample consisted of blood. All receptors derive from a female donor with papillary thyroid cancer or a benign thyroid nodule (not recorded which). Some clones in this sample may be carry-over from other donors' samples.

In its sample, this clone was seen many times. The chain links TRBV29-1 to TRBJ1-3; a possible D gene is TRBD1 (5 bases). This CDR3 comprises 13 residues. Between the trimmed V and J ends, which lost 6 bases and 0 bases, there was a span of 9 bases. CDR1 SQVTM and CDR2 ANQGSEA come from the germline V gene. CDR3 nucleotides: TGCAGCGTGGAGGGGCCCTCTGGAAACACCATATATTTT. Residues: CSVEGPSGNTIYF.

This clone was recorded many times. The chain recombines TRBV7-3 with TRBJ1-1; TRBD1 might be the D (6 bases). This CDR3 has 13 amino acids. CDR1 and CDR2 from the germline V gene are SGHTA and FQGTGA. V shed 5 bases and J shed 4 bases, with 11 bases lying between them. As DNA, the CDR3 is TGTGCCAGCAGCCCACAGGGCGGCACTGAAGCTTTCTTT. Residues: CASSPQGGTEAFF.

The table lists this clone with many counts. The rearrangement joins TRBV19 to TRBJ2-5; D remains ambiguous. This CDR3 comprises 12 residues. Trimming removed 4 bases from V and 1 base from J, with 4 bases in between. Germline V gene sequence: CDR1 LNHDA, CDR2 SQIVND (reference sequence). CDR3 nucleotides: TGTGCCAGTAGTAATCGCCAAGAGACCCAGTACTTC. It specifies CASSNRQETQYF.

This clone occurred many times. The rearrangement joins TRBV19 to TRBJ1-4; D might be TRBD1 (5 bases). Trimming left V 6 bases short and J 2 bases short, with 13 bases between. This CDR3 has 15 residues. In germline, CDR1 is LNHDA, CDR2 SQIVND (reference sequence). The CDR3 DNA reads TGTGCCAGTAGAAGGGACCGCGTCACTAATGAAAAACTGTTTTTT. Translating gives CASRRDRVTNEKLFF.